This is a list of T cell receptor beta chains from one sample in a study of blood T cell repertoires in COVID-19. TCRdb's table, derived via immunoSEQ multiplex PCR, lists solely in-frame clones and lacks some. The sample consists of 300,000 to 450,000 clones, more than 70% of them appearing once. The sample consisted of peripheral blood. The receptors derive from a woman aged 30 to 39 with COVID-19, enrolled during active disease. The CDR3 runs from the conserved cysteine through the conserved F or W. D genes are given only for firm matches. Rows give clone size only sometimes, using once, few, many, or a class for an expanded clone.

v_gene	j_gene	abundance	d_gene	CDR3nt	CDR3aa
TRBV3-1/TRBV3-2	TRBJ2-2	.	TRBD1	TGTGCCAGCAGTCGGGACAGGGAGGAGACCGGGGAGCTGTTTTTT	CASSRDREETGELFF
TRBV4-3	TRBJ2-2	.	TRBD2	TGCGCCAGCAGCCAAGACCGACTGACTAGCAGAAACACCGGGGAGCTGTTTTTT	CASSQDRLTSRNTGELFF
TRBV5-1	TRBJ1-2	.	.	TGCGCCAGCAGTTACTCTTCTGGCTATGGCTACACCTTC	CASSYSSGYGYTF
TRBV5-6	TRBJ2-3	.	TRBD2	TGTGCCAGCAGCTTGGCCATAGCGGGGGGGTTCGGCACAGATACGCAGTATTTT	CASSLAIAGGFGTDTQYF
TRBV5-1	TRBJ2-1	once	TRBD2	TGCGCCAGCAGCTATACTAGCGGGGGGGCCGCCTTCTACAATGAGCAGTTCTTC	CASSYTSGGAAFYNEQFF
TRBV28	TRBJ1-1	.	.	TGTGCCAGCAGTTTAAAGTTCACAGGGAGGGACACTGAAGCTTTCTTT	CASSLKFTGRDTEAFF
TRBV27	TRBJ1-1	.	.	TGTGCCAGCAGTTTTCTTAATAAGGGACTTTCGAACACTGAAGCTTTCTTT	CASSFLNKGLSNTEAFF
TRBV18	TRBJ2-1	.	TRBD2	TGTGCCTCCCGCGGAGCGGGGGGACTCTACAATGAGCAGTTCTTC	CASRGAGGLYNEQFF
TRBV15	TRBJ2-7	.	.	TGTGCCACCAGCGAGGAGGAGGGCCTATCCTACGAGCAGTACTTC	CATSEEEGLSYEQYF
TRBV6-2/TRBV6-3	TRBJ2-1	.	.	TGTGCCAGCAGTTACTCGCTACTAGGTGAGCAGTTCTTC	CASSYSLLGEQFF
TRBV6-5	TRBJ1-4	.	TRBD1	TGTGCCAGCAGACGGGACAGGGATAGGGAAAAACTGTTTTTT	CASRRDRDREKLFF
TRBV19	TRBJ2-2	.	TRBD2	TGTGCCAGTAGTTCCCTAGCGGGAGGCCGGGGGACCGGGGAGCTGTTTTTT	CASSSLAGGRGTGELFF
TRBV2	TRBJ2-3	once	TRBD1	TGTGCCAGCAGTGATTTCGAATCGCTTGGCTCGGACAGGAGCACAGATACGCAGTATTTT	CASSDFESLGSDRSTDTQYF
TRBV6-5	TRBJ1-5	.	.	TGTGCCAGCAGTTATTCCCAGAATCAGCCCCAGCATTTT	CASSYSQNQPQHF
TRBV28	TRBJ2-1	.	TRBD1	TGTGCCAGCAGTTGGGGGACAGGGGCCTACAATGAGCAGTTCTTC	CASSWGTGAYNEQFF
TRBV29-1	TRBJ2-7	few	.	TGCAGCGTTGAAGTTGGCGGGTTTAAGAACGAGCAGTACTTC	CSVEVGGFKNEQYF
TRBV25-1	TRBJ1-1	.	.	TGTGCCAGCAGTGAACACGGACAGCAAAGCCCTTTCTTT	CASSEHGQQSPFF
TRBV19	TRBJ2-3	.	TRBD2	TGTGCCAGTAGTATAACCCCCCACGATGGACTAGCGGGGGGAATTAGGAGCACAGATACGCAGTATTTT	CASSITPHDGLAGGIRSTDTQYF
TRBV3-1/TRBV3-2	TRBJ2-1	.	.	TGTGCCAGCAGCCAAACTAGAATAATATTCTGGAATGAGCAGTTCTTC	CASSQTRIIFWNEQFF
TRBV7-2	TRBJ1-2	.	.	TGTGCCAGCAGCTTAGACCCAGGCACTCTTCTGGGCTACACCTTC	CASSLDPGTLLGYTF
TRBV13	TRBJ2-3	.	.	TGTGCCAGCAGCTTAGGAAGCCTAACTTTAGATACGCAGTATTTT	CASSLGSLTLDTQYF
TRBV25-1	TRBJ2-2	.	TRBD1	TGTGCCAGCAGTCCATCTCCGACAGGGGACCGCGGGGAGCTGTTTTTT	CASSPSPTGDRGELFF
TRBV4-1	TRBJ1-6	once	.	TGCGCCAGCAGCCAAGACAGGTCCTATAATTCACCCCTCCACTTT	CASSQDRSYNSPLHF
TRBV27	TRBJ2-3	.	TRBD1	TGTGCCAGCAGTAGCCGGGACAGAAACACAGATACGCAGTATTTT	CASSSRDRNTDTQYF
TRBV10-3	TRBJ2-5	.	TRBD2	TGTGCCATCAGCGGCTCTAGCGGGTCCGAGACCCAGTACTTC	CAISGSSGSETQYF
TRBV24-1	TRBJ1-2	.	.	TGTGCCACCAGTAGCTCGCAGGGAAACTATGGCTACACCTTC	CATSSSQGNYGYTF
TRBV7-2	TRBJ2-3	.	TRBD2	TGTGCCAGCAGCCGGACTAGCGGGAGGGCCGTTGCAGATACGCAGTATTTT	CASSRTSGRAVADTQYF
TRBV4-3	TRBJ1-3	.	.	TGCGCCAGCAGCCAAGTTGGGGGCGCCGGAAACACCATATATTTT	CASSQVGGAGNTIYF
TRBV5-1	TRBJ2-1	.	.	TGCGCCAGCAGCGTCGGACTACCTTACAATGAGCAGTTCTTC	CASSVGLPYNEQFF
TRBV6-6	TRBJ1-5	.	.	TGTGCCAGCAGTTACGGGGGGTACCAGCCCCAGCATTTT	CASSYGGYQPQHF
TRBV27	TRBJ1-4	.	TRBD1	TGTGCCAGCGGGGGACAGGTTAATGAAAAACTGTTTTTT	CASGGQVNEKLFF
TRBV6-1	TRBJ2-7	.	TRBD1	TGTGCCAGCAGTGAAAGTGACAGGGGCGGCGACGAGCAGTACTTC	CASSESDRGGDEQYF
TRBV2	TRBJ1-4	.	.	TGTGCCAGCAGCCCCTTAATTGCAACTAATGAAAAACTGTTTTTT	CASSPLIATNEKLFF
TRBV6-5	TRBJ2-7	.	TRBD1	TGTGCCAGCAGTTACGGAACAGGGGGCATCGACGAGCAGTACTTC	CASSYGTGGIDEQYF
TRBV6-5	TRBJ1-2	.	.	TGTGCCAGCAGTCTACTACTCGGGTACGGCTACACCTTC	CASSLLLGYGYTF
TRBV27	TRBJ2-5	.	.	TGTGCCAGCAGTGGCCTGGGTGGCGGAAGCTACCAAGAGACCCAGTACTTC	CASSGLGGGSYQETQYF
TRBV19	TRBJ2-5	.	TRBD2	TGTGCCAGTAGTATCGGGGGGTGGAACGTGCAAGAGACCCAGTACTTC	CASSIGGWNVQETQYF
TRBV5-1	TRBJ1-2	.	TRBD1	TGCGCCAGCAGCCCCGACAGGGAGGTACCTGGCTACACCTTC	CASSPDREVPGYTF
TRBV3-1/TRBV3-2	TRBJ2-1	few	.	TGTGCCAGCAGCCCCCCGCGGGACCAGGCGGAGCAGTTCTTC	CASSPPRDQAEQFF
TRBV28	TRBJ2-7	.	TRBD1	TGTGCCAGCAGTCCTGGGAACAGGGGGGTACCGAACGAGCAGTACTTC	CASSPGNRGVPNEQYF
TRBV9	TRBJ2-1	.	TRBD2	TGTGCCAGCAGCGCACCGGGACTAGCGGGAGTTCGCTCCTACAATGAGCAGTTCTTC	CASSAPGLAGVRSYNEQFF
TRBV10-1	TRBJ2-1	.	TRBD2	TGCGCCAGCAGTTACGGACTAGCGGGCTCTAAGGATGAGCAGTTCTTC	CASSYGLAGSKDEQFF
TRBV12-5	TRBJ2-1	.	TRBD2	TGTGCTAGTGGTCCCGGACTAGCGGGCTCCTACAATGAGCAGTTCTTC	CASGPGLAGSYNEQFF
TRBV5-4	TRBJ2-2	.	.	TGTGCCAGCAGTCTGGATGGGGGGACGACCGGGGAGCTGTTTTTT	CASSLDGGTTGELFF
TRBV9	TRBJ1-1	few	TRBD1	TGTGCCAGCAGCGGTACCGGGACAGGGGGAACTGAAGCTTTCTTT	CASSGTGTGGTEAFF
TRBV7-8	TRBJ2-5	.	TRBD2	TGTGCCAGCAGCGCCGGGACTAGGGCAGAGACCCAGTACTTC	CASSAGTRAETQYF
TRBV6-1	TRBJ1-6	.	TRBD1	TGTGCCAGCAGTGAAGAGACAGGGGGATATTCACCCCTCCACTTT	CASSEETGGYSPLHF